Each of the 18 T cell receptor beta chains below was sequenced from the same sample in a study of T cells in Graves' hyperthyroidism and ophthalmopathy. TCR beta CDR3 regions were amplified from RNA. When the TCR CDR3 underwent first-round RT-PCR, the HTBI primer set was used. Using its own MiXCR run on the multiplex PCR reads, TCRdb lists one record per CDR3 protein. The repertoire includes hundreds of thousands of distinct CDR3 sequences, about 15% of them detected once, and less than 15% sits in the top ten. The specimen was blood. The origin of the receptors is a man between 18 and 35 years old with Graves' ophthalmopathy.

This clonotype has ten or more counts. The J gene is TRBJ2-1, the V gene TRBV6-5, with a tentative D call TRBD1 (6 bases). Germline values: CDR1 MNHEY, CDR2 SVGAGI. Trimming shortened V by 2 bases and J by 8 bases, and 7 bases separated the two germline ends. CDR3 length equals 12 residues. CDR3 DNA: TGTGCCAGCAGTTACAAGGGGGATGAGCAGTTCTTC. This codes for CASSYKGDEQFF.

This clonotype was counted many times. The V call is TRBV6-1, the J call TRBJ1-5; D uncertain. The CDR3 extends over 13 amino acids. Trimming stripped 1 base from V and 7 bases from J, with 8 bases between. Germline V CDR1 and CDR2: MNHNS, SASEGT. CDR3 sequence reads: CASSEEGYQPQHF. The CDR3 DNA reads TGTGCCAGCAGTGAAGAAGGGTACCAGCCCCAGCATTTT.

This clonotype was found many times. The rearrangement links TRBV7-9 to TRBJ1-2; TRBD1 matches at 8 bases. The V gene's germline CDR1 is SEHNR and CDR2 FQNEAQ (reference sequence). The CDR3 loop spans 15 amino acids. V lost 5 bases to trimming and J lost 6 bases; unmatched junction nucleotides: 11. CDR3: CASSPPQDRVHGYTF. CDR3 bases: TGTGCCAGCAGCCCGCCCCAGGACAGGGTACATGGCTACACCTTC.

J is TRBJ1-5 and V is TRBV27; D uncertain. Germline-derived CDR1 and CDR2 are MNHEY and SMNVEV (reference sequence). The V end lost 4 bases, the J end lost 5 bases, and 15 bases lay between the germline ends. This CDR3 contains 15 residues. This CDR3 is CASSSAGGSDQPQHF. The CDR3 region has the DNA TGTGCCAGCAGTTCAGCCGGAGGGTCGGATCAGCCCCAGCATTTT.

This clonotype was detected only a few times. The V and J genes are TRBV19 and TRBJ2-7; D might be TRBD1 or TRBD2, each matching 5 bases. Trimming left V 5 bases short and J 4 bases short, with 18 bases between. This CDR3 is built from 15 residues. Looked up from germline, CDR1 is LNHDA and CDR2 is SQIVND (reference sequence). CDR3 residues: CASSAAGAAGYEQYF. The CDR3 nucleotides read TGTGCCAGTAGTGCAGCCGGGGCAGCAGGATACGAGCAGTACTTC.

This sequence joins TRBV6-1 and TRBJ2-7, with a possible D match to TRBD1 (6 bases). V was trimmed by 8 bases and J by 6 bases, leaving 17 bases between them. The CDR3 spans 13 residues. Germline CDR1 is MNHNS and CDR2 is SASEGT. CDR3 nucleotide sequence: TGTGCCAGCGCTCTCCAGGGGTGGGGCGAGCAGTACTTC. Its protein product is CASALQGWGEQYF.

The V gene is TRBV6-1, the J gene TRBJ2-5, with TRBD2 identical over 10 bases. V was clipped by 3 bases and J by 1 base; unmatched bases: 2. Germline V gene data show CDR1 as MNHNS and CDR2 as SASEGT. The CDR3 length is 15 residues. Here the CDR3 DNA reads TGTGCCAGCAGTGATCTAGCGGGGGTCCAAGAGACCCAGTACTTC. As protein: CASSDLAGVQETQYF.

This clonotype was observed once. The chain combines TRBV6-2 or TRBV6-3 with TRBJ2-4, with TRBD2 as a possible D gene (7 bases). This CDR3 has 15 amino acids. V was cut by 7 bases and J by 3 bases, with 16 bases left in between. CDR1 is MNHEY and CDR2 is SVGEGT in the germline V gene. CDR3 protein: CASIRGAEVKNIQYF. CDR3 nucleotide sequence: TGTGCCAGCATACGGGGGGCCGAGGTCAAAAACATTCAGTACTTC.

Only a few counts were recorded for this clonotype. CDR3 sequence reads: CASSIRQGAQPQHF. The DNA of the CDR3 is TGTGCCAGCAGTATCCGACAGGGGGCCCAGCCCCAGCATTTT. The gene calls are TRBV27 and TRBJ1-5; TRBD1 agrees at 10 bases. Germline CDR1 is MNHEY and CDR2 is SMNVEV (reference sequence). This CDR3 is 14 amino acids long. Trimming cost V 5 bases and J 7 bases; bases outside gene matches: 5.

At least ten counts were recorded for this clonotype. The chain carries TRBV20-1 and TRBJ1-1; possible D gene TRBD1, 6 bases. The length of the CDR3 is 14 residues. Germline CDR1 reads DFQATT; CDR2 reads SNEGSKA (reference sequence). The V end was cut by 1 base, the J end by 0 bases, with 9 bases between. CDR3 in amino acids: CSARAGHLNTEAFF. The CDR3 nucleotides are TGCAGTGCTAGAGCGGGACACTTGAACACTGAAGCTTTCTTT.

This clonotype was observed many times. This sequence joins TRBV7-3 and TRBJ2-1, with D possibly matching TRBD1 (6 bases). The CDR3 spans 12 residues. Germline lookup yields CDR1 SGHTA and CDR2 FQGTGA. V lost 9 bases to trimming and J lost 9 bases, with 15 bases between them. This CDR3 is CASQGSGPEQFF. CDR3 DNA: TGTGCCAGTCAGGGGTCGGGGCCTGAGCAGTTCTTC.

This clonotype was detected a few times. The V gene is TRBV6-1, the J gene TRBJ1-3; D call uncertain. The length of the CDR3 is 13 residues. Trimming stripped 6 bases from V and 0 bases from J, with 6 bases between. In germline, CDR1 is MNHNS, CDR2 SASEGT. CDR3 region: CASSRASGNTIYF. The CDR3 nucleotides are TGTGCCAGCAGCCGGGCCTCTGGAAACACCATATATTTT.

This clonotype was observed many times. V is TRBV20-1 and J is TRBJ2-1; D remains ambiguous. The germline V gene encodes CDR1 DFQATT and CDR2 SNEGSKA (reference sequence). Between the trimmed V and J ends, which lost 4 bases and 4 bases, there was a span of 14 bases. There are 14 residues in the CDR3. The chain's CDR3 is CSANPPSGYNEQFF. CDR3 DNA sequence: TGCAGTGCTAATCCACCGTCCGGGTACAATGAGCAGTTCTTC.

This clonotype was detected only a few times. The chain couples TRBV25-1 to TRBJ2-2; 7 nucleotides agree with TRBD2. The V and J ends lost 7 bases and 0 bases, in that order; junction bases with no gene match: 8. The CDR3 extends over 16 amino acids. Germline CDR1 reads MGHDK; CDR2 reads SYGVNS. In DNA form, the CDR3 reads TGTGCCAGCACCCGCAGTACTAGCGCGAACACCGGGGAGCTGTTTTTT. It translates to CASTRSTSANTGELFF.

This clonotype occurred a few times. The chain has TRBV20-1 and TRBJ2-7; D uncertain. Deletions cut 0 bases from V and 0 bases from J, with 15 bases between. Looked up from germline, CDR1 is DFQATT and CDR2 is SNEGSKA (reference sequence). The CDR3 has 16 amino acids. The CDR3 is CSARETRTAASYEQYF. The CDR3 coding sequence is TGCAGTGCTAGAGAAACGAGGACGGCGGCCTCCTACGAGCAGTACTTC.

The chain uses TRBV6-5 and TRBJ1-1, with no clear D. Germline V gene lookup returns CDR1 MNHEY and CDR2 SVGAGI. V was shortened by 0 bases and J by 1 base, with 15 bases between the two germline ends. The CDR3 has 17 amino acids. The CDR3 region has the DNA TGTGCCAGCAGTTACTCCGGAAATATTGTCCCGAACACTGAAGCTTTCTTT. Its protein product is CASSYSGNIVPNTEAFF.

This clonotype was counted many times. V and J are TRBV24-1 and TRBJ2-3, with a weak D call TRBD1 (5 bases). The V end lost 5 bases, the J end lost 4 bases, and 15 bases lay between the germline ends. This CDR3 comprises 15 residues. The germline gives CDR1 KGHDR, CDR2 SFDVKD. The CDR3 region is CATSVAGSMADTQYF. CDR3 DNA sequence: TGTGCCACCAGTGTTGCAGGGTCGATGGCAGATACGCAGTATTTT.

The chain recombines TRBV4-1 with TRBJ1-2; D unresolved. Between the trimmed V and J ends, which lost 4 bases and 8 bases, there was a span of 14 bases. CDR1 and CDR2 (germline): MGHRA, YSYEKL. This CDR3 is 13 amino acids long. The CDR3 sequence is CASSRPWDSGYTF. The DNA of the CDR3 is TGCGCCAGCAGCCGCCCCTGGGATTCAGGCTACACCTTC.